Sequencing of this T cell receptor beta chain was carried out in a study of T cell repertoires in cytomegalovirus infection (dated by TCRdb to the late 2010s). Background for the entire study: Donor HLA type was relevant to the analysis, as public TCR beta signatures indicated carriage of CMV infection together with the matching HLA type.

The CDR3 runs 14 residues from the cysteine to the phenylalanine. The read is trimmed to its CDR3 DNA, 42 bases read in frame from base 1. CDR1 and CDR2 are drawn from the germline V gene: MNHEY, SVGAGI. V is reduced by 5 bases and J by 4 bases, leaving a spacing of 14 bases between them. Instrument used: Illumina HiSeq 1500. In-frame beta chains were kept once TCRdb had trimmed the public reads at Q25 with fastp and called clones with MiXCR. Identical CDR3 protein sequences are pooled into one entry, listed with their most common genes and DNA. The sample records under 150,000 distinct CDR3 sequences, about 24% of which are singletons. 30% to 40% of the sample is in the top ten clones. Notes on this clonotype: The antigen it recognizes is unknown. One base away there is no much larger clone; base qualities are not given.

The study at large found these results: The ex vivo response was dominated by HLA-C-restricted CMV-specific TCR beta clonotypes, which also provided the single most frequent clonotype in two of eight donors. In both this cohort and an independent cohort of more than 350 donors, the cumulative frequency of public TCR beta family members distinguished carriers of CMV infection plus the relevant HLA type.

The sequence is built from TRBV6-5 and TRBJ1-2; the D region possibly corresponds to TRBD1 (6 bases align). This TCR came from a human donor in good health (CMV status not recorded). Some clones in this sample may be carry-over from other donors' samples. Material for sequencing was PBMCs, sequenced either directly or after in vitro stimulation (not recorded which). This receptor carries the CDR3 CASSDRLGAYGYTF. The DNA sequence is as follows: TGTGCCAGCAGTGACCGCCTGGGGGCCTATGGCTACACCTTC.